This TCR beta chain was documented in a study of T cell repertoires in ileal Crohn's disease. Study observations and caveats: Every patient over 26.8% clonality showed endoscopic recurrence. Sorted CD8 T cells held more high-frequency clones than CD4.

The method was immunoSEQ multiplex PCR; TCRdb's version includes in-frame clones alone and lacks a portion of them. The repertoire holds around 9,900 clones, with 79% as singletons. About this clone itself: Antigen specificity is unknown.

Time point denoted: neoterminal ileum biopsy at postoperative endoscopy, about 6 months after surgery. The V gene lost 2 bases and the J gene lost 3 bases, with 7 bases spanning the gap. CDR1 and CDR2 from the germline V gene are SGHTA and FQGNSA. CDR3 length equals 14 residues. Sequenced sample: ileal tissue. This sequence joins TRBV7-2 and TRBJ2-2; D unclear. The receptor comes from an adult with Crohn's disease. The CDR3 reads CASSLFIDTGELFF. In DNA form, the CDR3 reads TGTGCCAGCAGCTTATTCATAGACACCGGGGAGCTGTTTTTT.